The rows below give T cell receptor beta chains drawn from one sample of a study of T cell repertoires in cytomegalovirus infection. No antigens are known for them. TCRdb reprocessed the reads via MiXCR and lists one record per CDR3 protein. The sample has around 540,000 distinct CDR3 sequences, 30% to 35% seen once. Sequencing was performed on cultured PBMCs, taken from culture after CMV antigen stimulation. These receptors all stem from a human donor in good health (CMV status not recorded). Some clones in this sample may be carry-over from other donors' samples. Each CDR3 is given with its conserved first and last residue. The D gene is left open where the match is weak. Size is omitted from some rows. Given values are once, few, many or a class for expanded clones.

TRBV7-2	many	TRBJ1-1	.	CASSLVRATNTEAFF	TGTGCCAGCAGCTTAGTCAGGGCGACGAACACTGAAGCTTTCTTT
TRBV6-2/TRBV6-3	.	TRBJ2-1	.	CASSYPTRTNEQFF	TGTGCCAGCAGTTACCCTACTCGGACCAATGAGCAGTTCTTC
TRBV10-3	few	TRBJ2-1	TRBD1	CAIRTGSWNEQFF	TGTGCCATTAGGACAGGGTCTTGGAATGAGCAGTTCTTC
TRBV7-9	.	TRBJ2-5	TRBD2	CASSRTSGRAWETQYF	TGTGCCAGCAGCCGGACTAGCGGGAGGGCCTGGGAGACCCAGTACTTC
TRBV5-4	.	TRBJ2-4	TRBD1	CASSIRDSDIQYF	TGTGCCAGCAGCATACGGGACAGCGACATTCAGTACTTC
TRBV4-3	.	TRBJ2-7	.	CASSQEIRGSSSSYEQYF	TGCGCCAGCAGCCAAGAAATAAGGGGGTCTAGCTCGTCCTACGAGCAGTACTTC
TRBV6-2/TRBV6-3	.	TRBJ2-3	.	CASEGSPPRTDTQYF	TGTGCCAGCGAGGGGAGCCCCCCCCGCACAGATACGCAGTATTTT
TRBV7-9	many	TRBJ1-5	TRBD1	CASGQGNQPQHF	TGTGCCAGCGGACAGGGGAATCAGCCCCAGCATTTT
TRBV4-3	.	TRBJ2-5	.	CASSPLSGWRETQYF	TGCGCCAGCAGCCCGCTTTCTGGATGGAGAGAGACCCAGTACTTC
TRBV7-2	.	TRBJ2-1	TRBD2	CASSLSAGGHNEQFF	TGTGCCAGCAGCTTATCGGCGGGAGGGCATAATGAGCAGTTCTTC
TRBV30	.	TRBJ1-1	.	CAHQWGLNTEAFF	TGTGCCCACCAATGGGGCCTGAACACTGAAGCTTTCTTT
TRBV7-2	few	TRBJ2-5	TRBD2	CASSPVAGAQGTQYF	TGTGCCAGCAGCCCCGTAGCGGGAGCTCAGGGGACCCAGTACTTC
TRBV12-5	many	TRBJ1-2	.	CASGLKESGTRRFYGYTF	TGTGCTAGTGGTTTGAAGGAGTCAGGGACACGCCGATTCTATGGCTACACCTTC
TRBV9	.	TRBJ2-1	.	CASSVDGDSYNEQFF	TGTGCCAGCAGCGTAGACGGGGACTCCTACAATGAGCAGTTCTTC
TRBV4-2	.	TRBJ1-2	.	CASSQVGGGYTF	TGTGCCAGCAGCCAAGTGGGGGGTGGCTACACCTTC
TRBV6-6	.	TRBJ2-2	TRBD2	CASSLQAGGSTGELFF	TGTGCCAGCAGTCTCCAAGCGGGAGGGAGCACCGGGGAGCTGTTTTTT
TRBV29-1	.	TRBJ1-4	.	CSVEDGGDTGKLFF	TGCAGCGTTGAAGACGGGGGGGACACCGGAAAACTGTTTTTT
TRBV6-2/TRBV6-3	.	TRBJ1-5	TRBD1	CASSYSRGTGVNRQPQHF	TGTGCCAGCAGTTACTCGAGAGGGACAGGGGTCAATAGGCAGCCCCAGCATTTT
TRBV7-2	many	TRBJ2-3	TRBD2	CASSSRLALATDTQYF	TGTGCCAGCAGTTCTAGACTAGCCCTCGCGACGGATACGCAGTATTTT
TRBV4-2	.	TRBJ2-2	TRBD2	CASSQVPAGVPGELFF	TGTGCCAGCAGCCAAGTTCCAGCGGGAGTCCCCGGGGAGCTGTTTTTT
TRBV19	.	TRBJ2-5	TRBD1	CASSAGQVRGTQYF	TGTGCCAGTAGTGCCGGACAGGTCCGGGGGACCCAGTACTTC
TRBV6-4	few	TRBJ2-7	TRBD2	CASSDSASGSYEQYF	TGTGCCAGCAGTGATTCGGCTAGCGGGAGCTACGAGCAGTACTTC
TRBV27	.	TRBJ2-3	.	CASSLRGAWFSDTQYF	TGTGCCAGCAGCCTCAGGGGAGCGTGGTTTTCAGATACGCAGTATTTT
TRBV27	.	TRBJ2-1	.	CASNPSGGSGSYNEQFF	TGTGCCAGCAACCCTTCGGGCGGCTCCGGCTCCTACAATGAGCAGTTCTTC
TRBV6-1	few	TRBJ2-7	.	CASSIWDSLNSYEQYF	TGTGCCAGCAGTATCTGGGACTCCCTTAACTCCTACGAGCAGTACTTC
TRBV6-5	many	TRBJ2-1	.	CASSYGELEGGEQFF	TGTGCCAGCAGTTACGGAGAGTTGGAGGGGGGTGAGCAGTTCTTC
TRBV5-4	few	TRBJ2-3	.	CASSKDTDTQYF	TGTGCCAGCAGCAAAGATACAGATACGCAGTATTTT
TRBV28	once	TRBJ2-1	.	CASRRSGDWSEQFF	TGTGCCAGCCGACGTAGCGGAGATTGGAGCGAGCAGTTCTTC
TRBV7-2	few	TRBJ2-5	.	CASSLYPAGQETQYF	TGTGCCAGCAGCCTATACCCCGCGGGCCAAGAGACCCAGTACTTC
TRBV7-2	many	TRBJ2-7	TRBD2	CASSPGLAGNEQYF	TGTGCCAGCAGCCCGGGACTAGCGGGAAACGAGCAGTACTTC
TRBV28	.	TRBJ1-1	.	CASKTLIKNTEAFF	TGTGCCAGCAAAACCCTAATAAAGAACACTGAAGCTTTCTTT
TRBV11-2	few	TRBJ1-4	.	CASTPRGYEKLFF	TGTGCCAGCACCCCACGGGGGTATGAAAAACTGTTTTTT
TRBV7-9	.	TRBJ1-3	.	CASSVFSDSGNTIYF	TGTGCCAGCAGCGTCTTTTCGGACTCTGGAAACACCATATATTTT
TRBV29-1	few	TRBJ2-7	TRBD1	CSVLVDRVHEQYF	TGCAGCGTCCTCGTGGACAGGGTGCACGAGCAGTACTTC
TRBV19	few	TRBJ1-5	.	CASRPGGGQNQPQHF	TGTGCCAGTAGGCCTGGGGGGGGGCAAAATCAGCCCCAGCATTTT
TRBV20-1	.	TRBJ2-3	.	CSARDWPPRLHTDTQYF	TGCAGTGCTAGAGATTGGCCCCCGAGGCTGCATACAGATACGCAGTATTTT
TRBV24-1	.	TRBJ2-3	TRBD1	CATSDLGTGPTDTQYF	TGTGCCACCAGTGATTTGGGGACAGGGCCCACAGATACGCAGTATTTT
TRBV18	.	TRBJ2-1	.	CASSPRDSGLRGEQFF	TGTGCCAGCTCACCACGGGATAGCGGTCTCCGAGGTGAGCAGTTCTTC
TRBV4-2	.	TRBJ1-1	.	CASSQVTANTEAFF	TGTGCCAGCAGCCAAGTTACAGCGAACACTGAAGCTTTCTTT
TRBV28	once	TRBJ2-3	TRBD2	CASSFAREGTQYF	TGTGCCAGCAGTTTTGCGCGGGAGGGGACGCAGTATTTT
TRBV7-2	few	TRBJ2-2	.	CASSLAGPNTGELFF	TGTGCCAGCAGCTTAGCAGGGCCCAACACCGGGGAGCTGTTTTTT
TRBV19	few	TRBJ1-5	.	CASRAANQPQHF	TGTGCCAGTAGGGCCGCGAATCAGCCCCAGCATTTT
TRBV7-3	few	TRBJ2-3	.	CASSLYGSSDTQYF	TGTGCCAGCAGCTTATACGGGAGCTCAGATACGCAGTATTTT
TRBV4-1	many	TRBJ1-4	.	CASSLTGPNEKLFF	TGCGCCAGCAGCCTGACAGGACCTAATGAAAAACTGTTTTTT
TRBV19	.	TRBJ2-1	TRBD2	CASSALAGRDNEQFF	TGTGCCAGTAGTGCTCTAGCGGGAAGGGACAATGAGCAGTTCTTC
TRBV2	few	TRBJ2-1	TRBD2	CASSSTSGRAGEQFF	TGTGCCAGCAGTTCCACTAGCGGGAGGGCCGGCGAGCAGTTCTTC
TRBV24-1	.	TRBJ2-3	TRBD2	CATSGGRLAGADTQYF	TGTGCCACCAGTGGCGGTAGGCTAGCGGGAGCTGATACGCAGTATTTT
TRBV9	.	TRBJ2-1	.	CASSADWDNEQFF	TGTGCCAGCAGCGCTGACTGGGACAATGAGCAGTTCTTC
TRBV7-2	many	TRBJ2-5	.	CASSPPGPQDQYF	TGTGCCAGCAGCCCTCCGGGACCCCAGGACCAGTACTTC
TRBV25-1	many	TRBJ2-3	TRBD2	CASSDGAGGGDTQYF	TGTGCCAGCAGCGATGGGGCGGGAGGCGGGGATACGCAGTATTTT
TRBV7-2	few	TRBJ1-3	.	CASSPHRANTIYF	TGTGCCAGCAGCCCCCACCGGGCAAACACCATATATTTT
TRBV7-2	few	TRBJ1-2	TRBD1	CASSEDRAVDYGYTF	TGTGCCAGCAGCGAAGACAGGGCAGTTGACTATGGCTACACCTTC
TRBV7-9	.	TRBJ2-5	.	CASSSQAPRKTQYF	TGTGCCAGCAGCTCACAGGCGCCAAGGAAGACCCAGTACTTC